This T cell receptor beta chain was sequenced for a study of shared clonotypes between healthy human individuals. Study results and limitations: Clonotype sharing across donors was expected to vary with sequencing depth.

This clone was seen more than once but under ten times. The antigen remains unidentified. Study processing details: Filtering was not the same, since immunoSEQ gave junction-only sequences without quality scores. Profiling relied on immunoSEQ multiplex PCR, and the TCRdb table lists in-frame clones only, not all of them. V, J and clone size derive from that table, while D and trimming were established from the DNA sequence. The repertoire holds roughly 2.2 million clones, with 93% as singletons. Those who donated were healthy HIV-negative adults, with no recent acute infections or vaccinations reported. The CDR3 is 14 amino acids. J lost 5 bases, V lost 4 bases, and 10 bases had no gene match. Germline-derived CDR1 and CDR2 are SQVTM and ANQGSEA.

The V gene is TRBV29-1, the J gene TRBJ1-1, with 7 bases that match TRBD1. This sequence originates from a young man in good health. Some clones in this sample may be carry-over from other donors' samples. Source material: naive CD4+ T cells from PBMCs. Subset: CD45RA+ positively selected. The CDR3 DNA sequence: TGCAGCGTTGTTGCCAGGGGGAGAAAGACTGAAGCTTTCTTT. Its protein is CSVVARGRKTEAFF.